This TCR beta chain was documented in a study of T cell responses to AZD1222 COVID-19 vaccine. The data were produced by immunoSEQ multiplex PCR, yet TCRdb's version contains in-frame clones alone and is incomplete. The sample yields 150,000 to 190,000 clones, around 87% seen once. A single count supports this clone. Its specificity is unknown. CDR1 is MDHEN and CDR2 is SYDVKM in the germline V gene. This CDR3 has 20 amino acids. V dropped 2 bases and J dropped 3; count of bases not matched to a gene: 19. Findings of the study overall: Along spike, vaccine-associated CD4 TCRs were found throughout, with dominance at 160-218 and 743-854. Among the donors, most were white British and more were female, and clonal diversity was possibly underestimated. At baseline, just five to seven AZD1222 recipients tested seropositive.

The sample here was peripheral blood, taken 28 days after the second AZD1222 dose. J is TRBJ1-2 and V is TRBV28, with TRBD1 matching over 9 bases. This receptor was obtained from an adult who received the AZD1222 COVID-19 vaccine. The CDR3: CASSLPLVGGQGKGYYGYTF. The CDR3 coding sequence is TGTGCCAGCAGTTTACCTCTCGTAGGGGGACAGGGAAAGGGCTACTATGGCTACACCTTC.